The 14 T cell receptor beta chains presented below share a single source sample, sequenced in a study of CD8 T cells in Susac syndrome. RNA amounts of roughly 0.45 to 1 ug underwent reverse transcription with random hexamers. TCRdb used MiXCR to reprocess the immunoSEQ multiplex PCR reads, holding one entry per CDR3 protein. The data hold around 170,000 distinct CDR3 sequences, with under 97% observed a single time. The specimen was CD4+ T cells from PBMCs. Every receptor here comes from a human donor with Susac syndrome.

The CDR3 DNA reads TGTGCCTGGAGTGTACCTAGGAGCGCACCCTACAATGAGCAGTTCTTC. The encoded protein is CAWSVPRSAPYNEQFF. The chain couples TRBV30 to TRBJ2-1; D uncertain. The germline CDR1 and CDR2 sequences are GTSNPN and SVGIG (reference sequence). Trimming took off 0 bases at V and 2 bases at J, with 14 bases between the two ends. This CDR3 comprises 16 residues.

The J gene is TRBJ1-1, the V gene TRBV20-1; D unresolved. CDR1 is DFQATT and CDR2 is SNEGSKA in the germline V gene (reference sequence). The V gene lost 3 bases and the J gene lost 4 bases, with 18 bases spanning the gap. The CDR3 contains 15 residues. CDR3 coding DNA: TGCAGTGCTAGTAATTCTCTCGGGCGTCGCACTGAAGCTTTCTTT. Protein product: CSASNSLGRRTEAFF.

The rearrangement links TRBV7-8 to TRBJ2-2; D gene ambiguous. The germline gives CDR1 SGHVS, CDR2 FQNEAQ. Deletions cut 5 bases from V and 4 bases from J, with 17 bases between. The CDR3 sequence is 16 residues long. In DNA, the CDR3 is TGTGCCAGCAGCCCCTTGGACGGTCTCGGCACCGGGGAGCTGTTTTTT. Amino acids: CASSPLDGLGTGELFF.

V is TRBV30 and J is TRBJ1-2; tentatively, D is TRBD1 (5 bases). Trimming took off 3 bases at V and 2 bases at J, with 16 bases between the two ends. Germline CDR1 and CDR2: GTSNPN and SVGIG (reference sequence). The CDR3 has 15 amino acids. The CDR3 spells CAWSRGQGPNYGYTF. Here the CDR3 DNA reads TGTGCCTGGAGCAGAGGGCAGGGTCCCAACTATGGCTACACCTTC.

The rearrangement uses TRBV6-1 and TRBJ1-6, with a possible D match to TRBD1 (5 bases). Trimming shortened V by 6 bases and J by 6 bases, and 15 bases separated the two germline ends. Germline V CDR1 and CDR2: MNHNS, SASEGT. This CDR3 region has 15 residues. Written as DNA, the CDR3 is TGTGCCAGCAGACCGCCGGGGGGTTCTAATTCACCCCTCCACTTT. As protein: CASRPPGGSNSPLHF.

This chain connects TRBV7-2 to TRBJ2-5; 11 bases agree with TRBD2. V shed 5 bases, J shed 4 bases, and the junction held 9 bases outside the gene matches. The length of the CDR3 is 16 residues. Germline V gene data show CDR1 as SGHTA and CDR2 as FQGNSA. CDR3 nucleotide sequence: TGTGCCAGCAGCCCAAATAGCGGGGGGGCTACAGAGACCCAGTACTTC. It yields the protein CASSPNSGGATETQYF.

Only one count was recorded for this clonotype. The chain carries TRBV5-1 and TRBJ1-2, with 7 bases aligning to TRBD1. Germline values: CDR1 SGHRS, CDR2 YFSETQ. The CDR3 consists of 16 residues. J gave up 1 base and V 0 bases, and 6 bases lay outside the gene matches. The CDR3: CASSLGGDSFNYGYTF. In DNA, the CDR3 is TGCGCCAGCAGCTTGGGGGGGGACAGCTTTAACTATGGCTACACCTTC.

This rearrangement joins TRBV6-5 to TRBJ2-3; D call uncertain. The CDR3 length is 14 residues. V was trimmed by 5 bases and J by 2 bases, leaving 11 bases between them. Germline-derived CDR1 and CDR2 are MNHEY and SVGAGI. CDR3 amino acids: CASSIADDTDTQYF. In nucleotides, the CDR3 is TGTGCCAGCAGTATTGCGGACGACACAGATACGCAGTATTTT.

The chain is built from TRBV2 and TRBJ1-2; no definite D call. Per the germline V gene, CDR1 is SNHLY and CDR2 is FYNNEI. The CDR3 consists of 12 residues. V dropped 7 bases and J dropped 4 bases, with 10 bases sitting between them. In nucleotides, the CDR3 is TGTGCCAGCACGGCCAGGTCCTATGGCTACACCTTC. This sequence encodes CASTARSYGYTF. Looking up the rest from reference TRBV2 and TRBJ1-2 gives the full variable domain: EPEVTQTPSHQVTQMGQEVILRCVPISNHLYFYWYRQILGQKVEFLVSFYNNEISEKSEIFDDQFSVERPDGSNFTLKIRSTKLEDSAMYFCASTARSYGYTFGSGTRLTVV.

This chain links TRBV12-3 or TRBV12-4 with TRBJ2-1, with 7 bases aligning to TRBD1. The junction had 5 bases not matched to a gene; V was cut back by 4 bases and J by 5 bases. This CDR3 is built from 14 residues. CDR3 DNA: TGTGCCAGCAGTTATGGGACAGCCAACAATGAGCAGTTCTTC. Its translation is CASSYGTANNEQFF.

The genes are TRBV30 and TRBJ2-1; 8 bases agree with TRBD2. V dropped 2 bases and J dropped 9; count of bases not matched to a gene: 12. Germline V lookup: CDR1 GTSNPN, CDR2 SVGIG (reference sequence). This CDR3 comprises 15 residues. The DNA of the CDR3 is TGTGCCTGGAGTCCCTCACTTGGGCTAGCGGGTGAGCAGTTCTTC. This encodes CAWSPSLGLAGEQFF.

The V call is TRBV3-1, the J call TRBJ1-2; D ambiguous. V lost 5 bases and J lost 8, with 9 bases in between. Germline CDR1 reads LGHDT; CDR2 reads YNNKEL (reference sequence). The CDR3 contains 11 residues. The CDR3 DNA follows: TGTGCCAGCAGCGTCGGGGAGGGCTACACCTTC. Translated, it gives CASSVGEGYTF.

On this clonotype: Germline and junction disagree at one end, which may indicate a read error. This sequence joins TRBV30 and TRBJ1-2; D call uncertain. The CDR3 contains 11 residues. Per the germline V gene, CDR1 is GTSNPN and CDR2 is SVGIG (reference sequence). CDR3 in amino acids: CAWRFVTLVAF. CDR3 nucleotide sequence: TGTGCCTGGAGGTTCGTGACCCTTGTCGCCTTC. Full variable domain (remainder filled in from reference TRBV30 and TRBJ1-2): SQTIHQWPATLVQPVGSPLSLECTVEGTSNPNLYWYRQAAGRGLQLLFYSVGIGQISSEVPQNLSASRPQDRQFILSSKKLLLSDSGFYLCAWRFVTLVAFGSGTRLTVV.

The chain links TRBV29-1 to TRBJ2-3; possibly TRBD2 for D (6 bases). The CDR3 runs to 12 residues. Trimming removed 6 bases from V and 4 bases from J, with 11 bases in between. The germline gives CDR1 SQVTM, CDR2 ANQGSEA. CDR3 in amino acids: CSVKDYADTQYF. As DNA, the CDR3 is TGCAGCGTAAAGGACTATGCAGATACGCAGTATTTT.